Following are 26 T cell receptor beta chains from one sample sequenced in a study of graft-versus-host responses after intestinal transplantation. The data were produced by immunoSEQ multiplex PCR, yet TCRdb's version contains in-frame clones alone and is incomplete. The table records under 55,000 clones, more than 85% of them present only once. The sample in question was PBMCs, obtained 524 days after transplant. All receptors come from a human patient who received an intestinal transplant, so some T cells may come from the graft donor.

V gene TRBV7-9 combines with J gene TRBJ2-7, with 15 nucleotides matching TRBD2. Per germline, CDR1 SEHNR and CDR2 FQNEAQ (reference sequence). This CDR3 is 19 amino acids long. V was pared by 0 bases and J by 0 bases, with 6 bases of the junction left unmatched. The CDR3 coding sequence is TGTGCCAGCAGCTTAGCCCCGGGACTAGCGGGAGGCCGCTCCTACGAGCAGTACTTC. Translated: CASSLAPGLAGGRSYEQYF.

CDR3 loop: CASSQGQGDLYEQYF. CDR3 DNA: TGTGCCAGCAGCCAGGGGCAGGGCGACCTCTACGAGCAGTACTTC. The chain carries TRBV4-2 and TRBJ2-7, with a possible D match to TRBD1 (5 bases). The CDR3 is 15 amino acids. V gave up 3 bases and J gave up 3 bases, with 15 bases separating them. CDR1 and CDR2 (germline): LGHNA, YNFKEQ.

The CDR3 protein is CATSRQTSTDLYEQYF. The CDR3 nucleotides are TGTGCCACCAGCAGACAGACTAGCACCGATCTGTACGAGCAGTACTTC. The rearrangement joins TRBV15 to TRBJ2-5; 7 bases are a match to TRBD2. The DNA end lines up better with TRBJ2-7; the J call may be wrong. Germline lookup yields CDR1 LNHNV and CDR2 YYDKDF (reference sequence). The CDR3 is made up of 16 amino acids.

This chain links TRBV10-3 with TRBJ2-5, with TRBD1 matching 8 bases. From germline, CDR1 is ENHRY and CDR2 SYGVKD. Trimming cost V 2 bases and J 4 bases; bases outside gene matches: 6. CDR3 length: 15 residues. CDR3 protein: CAISEPDREAETQYF. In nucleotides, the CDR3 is TGTGCCATCAGTGAGCCGGACAGGGAAGCAGAGACCCAGTACTTC.

The CDR3 sequence: CASGADKAGGTQYF. The DNA of the CDR3 is TGTGCTAGTGGTGCGGACAAGGCCGGGGGAACCCAGTACTTC. The chain links TRBV12-5 to TRBJ2-5, with D possibly TRBD2 on 6 matching bases. V shed 5 bases and J shed 8 bases, with 18 bases lying between them. Germline lookup yields CDR1 LGHNT and CDR2 FRNRAP. The CDR3 runs to 14 residues.

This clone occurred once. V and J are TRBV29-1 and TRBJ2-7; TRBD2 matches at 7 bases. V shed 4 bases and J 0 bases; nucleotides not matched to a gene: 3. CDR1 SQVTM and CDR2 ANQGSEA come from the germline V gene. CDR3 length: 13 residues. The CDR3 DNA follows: TGCAGCGTTGGGGAGGGGTTCTCCTACGAGCAGTACTTC. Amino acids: CSVGEGFSYEQYF.

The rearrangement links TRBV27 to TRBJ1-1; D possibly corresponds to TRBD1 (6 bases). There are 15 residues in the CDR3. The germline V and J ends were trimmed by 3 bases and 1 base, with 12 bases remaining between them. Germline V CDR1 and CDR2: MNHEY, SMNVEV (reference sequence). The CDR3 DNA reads TGTGCCAGCAGTTTTCAGTCGACAGGGAACACTGAAGCTTTCTTT. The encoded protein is CASSFQSTGNTEAFF.

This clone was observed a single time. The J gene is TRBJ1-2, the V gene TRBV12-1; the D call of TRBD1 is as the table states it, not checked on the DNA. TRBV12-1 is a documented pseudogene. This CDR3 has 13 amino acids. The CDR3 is CASSSACLNRGNF. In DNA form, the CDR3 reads TGTGCCAGCAGCTCAGCGTGCCTTAACAGGGGTAACTTC.

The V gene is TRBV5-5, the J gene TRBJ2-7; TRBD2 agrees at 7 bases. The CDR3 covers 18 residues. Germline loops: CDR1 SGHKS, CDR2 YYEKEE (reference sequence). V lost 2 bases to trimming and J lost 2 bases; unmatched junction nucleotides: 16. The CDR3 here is CASSLSGLSGRSPYEQYF. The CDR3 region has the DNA TGTGCCAGCAGCTTATCAGGTCTTAGCGGGCGCAGTCCCTACGAGCAGTACTTC. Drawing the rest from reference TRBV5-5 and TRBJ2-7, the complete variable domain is DAGVTQSPTHLIKTRGQQVTLRCSPISGHKSVSWYQQVLGQGPQFIFQYYEKEERGRGNFPDRFSARQFPNYSSELNVNALLLGDSALYLCASSLSGLSGRSPYEQYFGPGTRLTVT.

CDR3 amino acids: CASSLYPRETQYF. CDR3 bases: TGTGCCAGCAGCTTATATCCTCGGGAGACCCAGTACTTC. This chain uses TRBV7-3 with TRBJ2-5; D unclear. CDR1 is SGHTA, CDR2 FQGTGA, per germline. The length of the CDR3 is 13 residues. Trimming removed 2 bases from V and 5 bases from J, with 9 bases in between.

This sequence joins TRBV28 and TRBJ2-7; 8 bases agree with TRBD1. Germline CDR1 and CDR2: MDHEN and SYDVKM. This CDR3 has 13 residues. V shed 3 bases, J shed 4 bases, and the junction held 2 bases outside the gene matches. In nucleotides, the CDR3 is TGTGCCAGCAGTTTCCAGGGGGCTTACGAGCAGTACTTC. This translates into CASSFQGAYEQYF.

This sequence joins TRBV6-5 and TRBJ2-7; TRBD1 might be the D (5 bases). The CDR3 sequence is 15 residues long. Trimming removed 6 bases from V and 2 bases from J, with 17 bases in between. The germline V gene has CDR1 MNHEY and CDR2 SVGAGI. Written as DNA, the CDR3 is TGTGCCAGCAGCCCCGACAGTGGGTGGACCTACGAGCAGTACTTC. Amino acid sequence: CASSPDSGWTYEQYF.

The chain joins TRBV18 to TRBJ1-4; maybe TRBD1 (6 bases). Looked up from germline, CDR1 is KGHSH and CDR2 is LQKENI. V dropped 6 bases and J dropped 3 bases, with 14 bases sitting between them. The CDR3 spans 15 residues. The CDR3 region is CASSPAGDANEKLFF. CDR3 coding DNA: TGTGCCAGCTCCCCCGCAGGGGATGCTAATGAAAAACTGTTTTTT. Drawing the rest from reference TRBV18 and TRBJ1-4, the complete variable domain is NAGVMQNPRHLVRRRGQEARLRCSPMKGHSHVYWYRQLPEEGLKFMVYLQKENIIDESGMPKERFSAEFPKEGPSILRIQQVVRGDSAAYFCASSPAGDANEKLFFGSGTQLSVL.

The CDR3 protein is CASSLGTGSLEQYF. The CDR3 region has the DNA TGCGCCAGCAGCTTGGGGACAGGGTCTCTCGAGCAGTACTTC. V is TRBV5-1 and J is TRBJ2-7; 8 bases match TRBD1. Looked up from germline, CDR1 is SGHRS and CDR2 is YFSETQ. Losses at the gene ends were 0 bases for V and 6 bases for J; bases not matched to a gene: 5. This CDR3 has 14 residues.

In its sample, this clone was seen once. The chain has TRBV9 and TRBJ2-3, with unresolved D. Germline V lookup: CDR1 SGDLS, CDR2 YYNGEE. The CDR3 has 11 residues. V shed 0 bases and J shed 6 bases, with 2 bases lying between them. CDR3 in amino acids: CASSVDDTQYF. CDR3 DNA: TGTGCCAGCAGCGTAGATGATACGCAGTATTTT.

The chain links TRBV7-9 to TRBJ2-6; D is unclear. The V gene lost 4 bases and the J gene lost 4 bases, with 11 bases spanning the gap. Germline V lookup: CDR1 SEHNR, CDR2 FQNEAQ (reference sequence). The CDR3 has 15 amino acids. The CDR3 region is CASSSDARGANVLTF. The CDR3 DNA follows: TGTGCCAGCAGCTCGGACGCCCGAGGGGCCAACGTCCTGACTTTC.

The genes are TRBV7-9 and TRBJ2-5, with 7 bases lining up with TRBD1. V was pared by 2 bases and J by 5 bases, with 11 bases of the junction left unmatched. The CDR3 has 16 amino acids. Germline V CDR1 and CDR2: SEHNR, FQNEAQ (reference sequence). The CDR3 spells CASSLFTTGAGETQYF. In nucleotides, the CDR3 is TGTGCCAGCAGCTTATTCACCACAGGGGCCGGGGAGACCCAGTACTTC. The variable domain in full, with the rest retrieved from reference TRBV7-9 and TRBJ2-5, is DTGVSQNPRHKITKRGQNVTFRCDPISEHNRLYWYRQTLGQGPEFLTYFQNEAQLEKSRLLSDRFSAERPKGSFSTLEIQRTEQGDSAMYLCASSLFTTGAGETQYFGPGTRLLVL.

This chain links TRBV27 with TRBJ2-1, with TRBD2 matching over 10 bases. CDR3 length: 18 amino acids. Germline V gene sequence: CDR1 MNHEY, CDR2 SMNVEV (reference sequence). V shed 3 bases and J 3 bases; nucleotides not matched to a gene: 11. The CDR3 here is CASSFQLAGRFYYNEQFF. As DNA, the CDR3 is TGTGCCAGCAGTTTTCAACTAGCGGGAAGGTTTTACTACAATGAGCAGTTCTTC.

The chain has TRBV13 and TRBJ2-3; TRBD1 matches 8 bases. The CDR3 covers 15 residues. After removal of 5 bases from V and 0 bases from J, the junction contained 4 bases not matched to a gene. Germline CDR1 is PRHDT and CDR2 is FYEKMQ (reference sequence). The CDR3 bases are TGTGCCAGCAGCAAGACAGGGGCGAGCACAGATACGCAGTATTTT. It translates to CASSKTGASTDTQYF.

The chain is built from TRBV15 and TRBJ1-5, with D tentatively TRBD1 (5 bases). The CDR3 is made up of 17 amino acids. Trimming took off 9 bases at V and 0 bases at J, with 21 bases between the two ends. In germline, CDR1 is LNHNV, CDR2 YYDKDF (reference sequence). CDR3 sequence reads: CATRPGKPFLSNQPQHF. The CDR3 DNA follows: TGTGCCACTAGACCAGGGAAACCCTTTCTTAGCAATCAGCCCCAGCATTTT.

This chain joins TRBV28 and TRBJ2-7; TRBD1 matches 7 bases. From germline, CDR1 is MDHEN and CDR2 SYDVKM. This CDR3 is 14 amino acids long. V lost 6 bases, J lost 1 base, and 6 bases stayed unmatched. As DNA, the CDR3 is TGTGCCAGCAGGCGACAGGGTGATTCCTACGAGCAGTACTTC. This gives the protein CASRRQGDSYEQYF. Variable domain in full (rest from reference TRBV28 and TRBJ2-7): DVKVTQSSRYLVKRTGEKVFLECVQDMDHENMFWYRQDPGLGLRLIYFSYDVKMKEKGDIPEGYSVSREKKERFSLILESASTNQTSMYLCASRRQGDSYEQYFGPGTRLTVT.

CDR3 sequence reads: CASGTGSSYEQYF. The DNA for the CDR3 is TGTGCCAGCGGGACAGGGAGCTCCTACGAGCAGTACTTC. V and J are TRBV6-1 and TRBJ2-7; 9 nucleotides agree with TRBD1. Germline loops: CDR1 MNHNS, CDR2 SASEGT. The CDR3 length is 13 residues. Trimming took 8 bases from V and 0 from J; bases not matched to a gene: 2.

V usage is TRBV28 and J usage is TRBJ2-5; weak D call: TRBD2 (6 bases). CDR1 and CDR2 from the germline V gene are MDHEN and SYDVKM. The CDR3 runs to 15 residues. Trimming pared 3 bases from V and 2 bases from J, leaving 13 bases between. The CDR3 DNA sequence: TGTGCCAGCAGTTTCGGCGCGGGGTCGCAAGAGACCCAGTACTTC. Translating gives CASSFGAGSQETQYF.

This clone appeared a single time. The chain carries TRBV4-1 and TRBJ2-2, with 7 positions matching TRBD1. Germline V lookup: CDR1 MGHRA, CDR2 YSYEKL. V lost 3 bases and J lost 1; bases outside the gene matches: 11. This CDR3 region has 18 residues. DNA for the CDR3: TGCGCCAGCAGCCAGGTCTTTTACAGGGGCGAGAACACCGGGGAGCTGTTTTTT. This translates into CASSQVFYRGENTGELFF.

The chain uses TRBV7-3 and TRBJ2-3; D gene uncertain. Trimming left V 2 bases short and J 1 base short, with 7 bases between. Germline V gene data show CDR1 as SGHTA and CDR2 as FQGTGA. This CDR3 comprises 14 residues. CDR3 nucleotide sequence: TGTGCCAGCAGCTTATTGGGTGGCACAGATACGCAGTATTTT. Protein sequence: CASSLLGGTDTQYF.

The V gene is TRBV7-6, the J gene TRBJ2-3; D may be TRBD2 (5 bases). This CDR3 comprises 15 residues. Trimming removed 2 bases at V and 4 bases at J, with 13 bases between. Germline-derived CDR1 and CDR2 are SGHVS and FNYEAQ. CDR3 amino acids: CASSLSVASPDTQYF. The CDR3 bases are TGTGCCAGCAGCTTATCGGTGGCTAGCCCAGATACGCAGTATTTT.